Listed below are T cell receptor beta chains from one sample, sequenced in a study of T cells after yellow fever vaccination. MiXCR, run by TCRdb on the 5' RACE reads, gives a single entry per CDR3 protein. The profile shows around 590,000 distinct CDR3 sequences, 9% to 15% of them singletons. Sequencing used PBMCs, obtained on the day of the yellow fever booster vaccination. All receptors derive from a young man who received the YFV17D yellow fever vaccine. The CDR3 runs from the conserved cysteine through the conserved F or W. The D gene is left open where the match is weak. The size field is filled for only some rows; it gives once, few, many or a size class.

d_gene: TRBD1; abundance: .; v_gene: TRBV5-8; j_gene: TRBJ2-7; CDR3aa: CASSSWTGTSYEQYF; CDR3nt: TGTGCCAGCAGCTCCTGGACAGGAACATCCTACGAGCAGTACTTC
d_gene: .; abundance: .; v_gene: TRBV4-3; j_gene: TRBJ2-5; CDR3aa: CASSRGRKETQYF; CDR3nt: TGCGCCAGCAGCCGGGGGAGAAAAGAGACCCAGTACTTC
d_gene: .; abundance: few; v_gene: TRBV7-8; j_gene: TRBJ1-5; CDR3aa: CASSLLAGAYPNQPQHF; CDR3nt: TGTGCCAGCAGCTTATTGGCAGGGGCATACCCGAATCAGCCCCAGCATTTT
d_gene: .; abundance: .; v_gene: TRBV20-1; j_gene: TRBJ1-2; CDR3aa: CSARQGANYGYTF; CDR3nt: TGCAGTGCTAGACAGGGTGCTAACTATGGCTACACCTTC
d_gene: TRBD1; abundance: .; v_gene: TRBV27; j_gene: TRBJ2-7; CDR3aa: CASSLDRDRAEQYF; CDR3nt: TGTGCCAGCAGTTTAGACAGGGATCGCGCCGAGCAGTACTTC
d_gene: .; abundance: many; v_gene: TRBV7-6; j_gene: TRBJ1-2; CDR3aa: CASSQWRGAIYTF; CDR3nt: TGTGCCAGCAGCCAGTGGAGGGGCGCGATCTACACCTTC
d_gene: TRBD2; abundance: .; v_gene: TRBV10-2; j_gene: TRBJ2-2; CDR3aa: CASSGRASGTGELFF; CDR3nt: TGCGCCAGCAGTGGGAGGGCTAGCGGCACCGGGGAGCTGTTTTTT
d_gene: TRBD2; abundance: .; v_gene: TRBV13; j_gene: TRBJ2-3; CDR3aa: CASSSPTRLAGGRDTQYF; CDR3nt: TGTGCCAGCAGCTCCCCAACTAGACTAGCGGGAGGGAGAGATACGCAGTATTTT
d_gene: .; abundance: few; v_gene: TRBV28; j_gene: TRBJ2-1; CDR3aa: CASSAGSYNEQFF; CDR3nt: TGTGCCAGCAGCGCCGGTTCCTACAATGAGCAGTTCTTC
d_gene: TRBD2; abundance: few; v_gene: TRBV12-3/TRBV12-4; j_gene: TRBJ2-1; CDR3aa: CASILLGLAGGNEQFF; CDR3nt: TGTGCCAGCATTCTCCTGGGACTAGCGGGAGGGAATGAGCAGTTCTTC
d_gene: .; abundance: .; v_gene: TRBV7-2; j_gene: TRBJ2-4; CDR3aa: CASSPGNLAKNIQYF; CDR3nt: TGTGCCAGCAGCCCGGGGAACCTAGCCAAAAACATTCAGTACTTC
d_gene: TRBD2; abundance: .; v_gene: TRBV7-9; j_gene: TRBJ2-2; CDR3aa: CASSLSSGSVDGELFF; CDR3nt: TGTGCCAGCAGCTTATCCAGCGGGAGCGTCGACGGGGAGCTGTTTTTT
d_gene: .; abundance: .; v_gene: TRBV12-3/TRBV12-4; j_gene: TRBJ2-1; CDR3aa: CASSNRGGYNEQFF; CDR3nt: TGTGCCAGCAGCAACAGGGGGGGTTACAATGAGCAGTTCTTC
d_gene: TRBD2; abundance: few; v_gene: TRBV19; j_gene: TRBJ2-7; CDR3aa: CASSDSSGMYEQYF; CDR3nt: TGTGCCAGTAGTGATTCTAGCGGGATGTACGAGCAGTACTTC
d_gene: TRBD2; abundance: few; v_gene: TRBV20-1; j_gene: TRBJ2-1; CDR3aa: CSASSDGTSGRGFAKDEQFF; CDR3nt: TGCAGTGCTAGCTCCGATGGTACTAGCGGGAGAGGTTTTGCGAAGGATGAGCAGTTCTTC
d_gene: .; abundance: .; v_gene: TRBV29-1; j_gene: TRBJ2-3; CDR3aa: CSVEDSYTQYF; CDR3nt: TGCAGCGTTGAAGATTCATATACGCAGTATTTT
d_gene: TRBD2; abundance: .; v_gene: TRBV11-2; j_gene: TRBJ2-3; CDR3aa: CASSKQAGKTDTQYF; CDR3nt: TGTGCCAGCAGCAAACAAGCGGGAAAGACAGATACGCAGTATTTT
d_gene: .; abundance: .; v_gene: TRBV6-5; j_gene: TRBJ1-2; CDR3aa: CASSYSTFGANYGYTF; CDR3nt: TGTGCCAGCAGTTACTCGACCTTTGGAGCTAACTATGGCTACACCTTC
d_gene: TRBD1; abundance: few; v_gene: TRBV10-3; j_gene: TRBJ1-6; CDR3aa: CAIGRQGVVSPLHF; CDR3nt: TGTGCCATCGGAAGACAGGGGGTGGTTTCACCCCTCCACTTT
d_gene: .; abundance: few; v_gene: TRBV9; j_gene: TRBJ2-7; CDR3aa: CASSVGEVWYEQYF; CDR3nt: TGTGCCAGCAGCGTAGGGGAGGTGTGGTACGAGCAGTACTTC
d_gene: .; abundance: few; v_gene: TRBV9; j_gene: TRBJ2-2; CDR3aa: CASSVAGGGTGELFF; CDR3nt: TGTGCCAGCAGCGTAGCTGGCGGCGGAACCGGGGAGCTGTTTTTT
d_gene: .; abundance: .; v_gene: TRBV6-1; j_gene: TRBJ2-7; CDR3aa: CASTSGFTYEQYF; CDR3nt: TGTGCCAGCACCTCAGGGTTTACCTACGAGCAGTACTTC
d_gene: TRBD1; abundance: few; v_gene: TRBV29-1; j_gene: TRBJ2-7; CDR3aa: CSVNRQGGNEQYF; CDR3nt: TGCAGCGTGAACCGACAGGGGGGAAACGAGCAGTACTTC
d_gene: TRBD1; abundance: .; v_gene: TRBV5-1; j_gene: TRBJ2-7; CDR3aa: CASSGGTGPPYEQYF; CDR3nt: TGCGCCAGCAGCGGCGGGACAGGGCCCCCCTACGAGCAGTACTTC
d_gene: TRBD1; abundance: many; v_gene: TRBV12-3/TRBV12-4; j_gene: TRBJ1-2; CDR3aa: CASSLTGDGGYTF; CDR3nt: TGTGCCAGCAGTTTAACAGGGGATGGTGGCTACACCTTC
d_gene: .; abundance: few; v_gene: TRBV12-3/TRBV12-4; j_gene: TRBJ2-7; CDR3aa: CASSSTVEQYF; CDR3nt: TGTGCCAGCAGTTCGACGGTCGAGCAGTACTTC
d_gene: .; abundance: .; v_gene: TRBV20-1; j_gene: TRBJ1-1; CDR3aa: CSAPHAIGTEAFF; CDR3nt: TGCAGTGCACCGCACGCAATCGGCACTGAAGCTTTCTTT
d_gene: .; abundance: .; v_gene: TRBV19; j_gene: TRBJ2-5; CDR3aa: CASSRVYKETQYF; CDR3nt: TGTGCCAGTAGTCGGGTTTACAAAGAGACCCAGTACTTC
d_gene: .; abundance: many; v_gene: TRBV5-5; j_gene: TRBJ2-1; CDR3aa: CASSLLRDGANDEQFF; CDR3nt: TGTGCCAGCAGCTTGCTGCGGGACGGTGCAAACGATGAGCAGTTCTTC
d_gene: TRBD2; abundance: few; v_gene: TRBV10-3; j_gene: TRBJ2-2; CDR3aa: CAISVSGDTGELFF; CDR3nt: TGTGCCATCAGTGTCAGCGGGGACACCGGGGAGCTGTTTTTT
d_gene: TRBD2; abundance: few; v_gene: TRBV9; j_gene: TRBJ2-1; CDR3aa: CASSDRLAVFSGEQFF; CDR3nt: TGTGCCAGCAGCGATAGACTAGCGGTTTTTTCCGGTGAGCAGTTCTTC
d_gene: .; abundance: .; v_gene: TRBV19; j_gene: TRBJ2-3; CDR3aa: CASTTGEGTDTQYF; CDR3nt: TGTGCCAGTACGACAGGGGAGGGGACAGATACGCAGTATTTT
d_gene: .; abundance: few; v_gene: TRBV4-3; j_gene: TRBJ2-1; CDR3aa: CASSQDLNINEQFF; CDR3nt: TGCGCCAGCAGCCAAGATCTAAATATTAATGAGCAGTTCTTC
d_gene: .; abundance: .; v_gene: TRBV10-3; j_gene: TRBJ1-4; CDR3aa: CAIRGGTNEKLFF; CDR3nt: TGTGCCATCAGGGGGGGAACTAATGAAAAACTGTTTTTT
d_gene: TRBD1; abundance: .; v_gene: TRBV5-4; j_gene: TRBJ2-5; CDR3aa: CASSLAPGGAETQYF; CDR3nt: TGTGCCAGCAGCTTGGCGCCAGGGGGCGCGGAGACCCAGTACTTC
d_gene: .; abundance: .; v_gene: TRBV25-1; j_gene: TRBJ2-3; CDR3aa: CASSQFSGDTQYF; CDR3nt: TGTGCCAGCAGCCAGTTCAGCGGAGATACGCAGTATTTT
d_gene: TRBD1; abundance: .; v_gene: TRBV7-6; j_gene: TRBJ2-3; CDR3aa: CASSGQQGAGYTQYF; CDR3nt: TGTGCCAGCAGCGGCCAGCAGGGGGCTGGTTATACGCAGTATTTT
d_gene: TRBD1; abundance: few; v_gene: TRBV24-1; j_gene: TRBJ2-7; CDR3aa: CATSDSLRPGQTSYEQYF; CDR3nt: TGTGCCACCAGTGACTCATTACGTCCGGGACAGACCTCCTACGAGCAGTACTTC
d_gene: TRBD2; abundance: once; v_gene: TRBV24-1; j_gene: TRBJ2-1; CDR3aa: CATSDRGTSGSRDEQFF; CDR3nt: TGTGCCACCAGTGACAGGGGGACTAGCGGGAGTCGAGACGAGCAGTTCTTC
d_gene: .; abundance: few; v_gene: TRBV6-5; j_gene: TRBJ2-5; CDR3aa: CASSYQQGSGETQYF; CDR3nt: TGTGCCAGCAGTTATCAACAGGGTTCTGGGGAGACCCAGTACTTC
d_gene: TRBD2; abundance: few; v_gene: TRBV11-2; j_gene: TRBJ2-1; CDR3aa: CASRVLAGGNNEQFF; CDR3nt: TGTGCCAGCAGGGTACTAGCGGGAGGAAACAATGAGCAGTTCTTC
d_gene: TRBD2; abundance: few; v_gene: TRBV27; j_gene: TRBJ2-3; CDR3aa: CASSQGLAIPDTQYF; CDR3nt: TGTGCCAGCAGTCAGGGACTAGCGATTCCAGATACGCAGTATTTT
d_gene: .; abundance: .; v_gene: TRBV5-1; j_gene: TRBJ2-1; CDR3aa: CASRTVPSSYNEQFF; CDR3nt: TGCGCCAGCAGGACGGTTCCCAGCTCCTACAATGAGCAGTTCTTC
d_gene: TRBD2; abundance: few; v_gene: TRBV6-5; j_gene: TRBJ2-1; CDR3aa: CASTAGRNEQFF; CDR3nt: TGTGCCTCTACAGCGGGAAGGAATGAGCAGTTCTTC
d_gene: .; abundance: .; v_gene: TRBV29-1; j_gene: TRBJ1-2; CDR3aa: CSVENGLGAYGYTF; CDR3nt: TGCAGCGTTGAAAACGGGCTGGGTGCCTATGGCTACACCTTC
d_gene: .; abundance: .; v_gene: TRBV7-9; j_gene: TRBJ1-4; CDR3aa: CASSLDGVVSEKLFF; CDR3nt: TGTGCCAGCAGCCTGGACGGGGTGGTTTCCGAAAAACTGTTTTTT
d_gene: TRBD2; abundance: few; v_gene: TRBV20-1; j_gene: TRBJ2-1; CDR3aa: CSARKFPGLAYSNEQFF; CDR3nt: TGCAGTGCTAGAAAATTCCCGGGACTAGCGTATTCCAATGAGCAGTTCTTC
d_gene: TRBD2; abundance: .; v_gene: TRBV20-1; j_gene: TRBJ2-1; CDR3aa: CSAGRDPGFF; CDR3nt: TGCAGTGCTGGGAGGGACCCGGGGTTCTTC
d_gene: TRBD2; abundance: few; v_gene: TRBV27; j_gene: TRBJ2-1; CDR3aa: CASSPTPSGFTYNEQFF; CDR3nt: TGTGCCAGCAGTCCGACCCCTAGCGGCTTCACCTACAATGAGCAGTTCTTC
d_gene: TRBD2; abundance: .; v_gene: TRBV7-2; j_gene: TRBJ2-1; CDR3aa: CASSLFGEGGYNEQFF; CDR3nt: TGTGCCAGCAGCTTATTCGGGGAGGGCGGCTACAATGAGCAGTTCTTC
d_gene: TRBD1; abundance: many; v_gene: TRBV5-5; j_gene: TRBJ1-5; CDR3aa: CASSLERTGNSNQPQHF; CDR3nt: TGTGCCAGCAGCTTGGAAAGGACAGGGAATAGCAATCAGCCCCAGCATTTT
d_gene: TRBD2; abundance: few; v_gene: TRBV11-2; j_gene: TRBJ2-1; CDR3aa: CASSLEPGLVYNEQFF; CDR3nt: TGTGCCAGCAGCTTAGAACCGGGACTAGTATACAATGAGCAGTTCTTC
d_gene: .; abundance: few; v_gene: TRBV6-2/TRBV6-3; j_gene: TRBJ1-2; CDR3aa: CASSFGVSYGYTF; CDR3nt: TGTGCCAGCAGTTTCGGAGTCAGCTATGGCTACACCTTC
d_gene: .; abundance: .; v_gene: TRBV6-5; j_gene: TRBJ2-7; CDR3aa: CASSYGPGVLYEQYF; CDR3nt: TGTGCCAGCAGTTACGGGCCAGGGGTACTCTACGAGCAGTACTTC
d_gene: .; abundance: .; v_gene: TRBV21-1; j_gene: TRBJ1-5; CDR3aa: CASSERRGLLSNQPQHF; CDR3nt: TGTGCCAGCAGCGAGAGAAGGGGCCTTTTGAGCAATCAGCCCCAGCATTTT
d_gene: .; abundance: .; v_gene: TRBV18; j_gene: TRBJ2-2; CDR3aa: CASSPPSGTGELFF; CDR3nt: TGTGCCAGCTCACCACCTTCCGGGACCGGGGAGCTGTTTTTT
d_gene: .; abundance: many; v_gene: TRBV6-1; j_gene: TRBJ2-3; CDR3aa: CASSQSGSTDTQYF; CDR3nt: TGTGCCAGCAGCCAGAGCGGGAGCACAGATACGCAGTATTTT